One sample yielded the 20 T cell receptor beta chains listed below, sequenced in a study of blood T cell repertoires in COVID-19 (dated by TCRdb to 2019 to 2021). The method was the immunoSEQ multiplex PCR assay. Imported from immuneACCESS, the table was reduced by TCRdb to in-frame sequences with V and J called. These copies leave out some clones; in studies compared against another copy, an unresolved V gene accounts for under half, and the cause of the remainder is not known. The sample has over 150,000 clones on record, 70% to 90% of them singletons. The ten largest clones represent roughly 8.3% of the sample. The sample was peripheral blood. The receptors originated from a woman in her fifties or sixties with COVID-19, enrolled during active disease.

This rearrangement joins TRBV5-5 to TRBJ1-4; TRBD1 matches at 7 bases. This CDR3 has 16 residues. Germline CDR1 is SGHKS and CDR2 is YYEKEE (reference sequence). The V gene end was trimmed by 1 base and the J gene end by 4 bases; junction bases not matched to a gene: 7. The CDR3 bases are TGTGCCAGCAGCTTGAAGGGGGCAGGGTTTAATGAAAAACTGTTTTTT. Translation gives CASSLKGAGFNEKLFF.

In its sample, this clone was seen once. The chain combines TRBV9 with TRBJ1-6; 12 bases agree with TRBD1. The CDR3 is 18 residues long. Trimming at V came to 3 bases and at J to 9 bases, leaving 13 bases not matched to a gene. Per germline, CDR1 SGDLS and CDR2 YYNGEE. The CDR3 region is CASSGDGGTGGSSSPLHF. CDR3 DNA sequence: TGTGCCAGCAGCGGAGATGGGGGGACAGGGGGCTCTAGTTCACCCCTCCACTTT.

V gene TRBV7-6 combines with J gene TRBJ1-1; D call uncertain. CDR3 length: 15 amino acids. Looked up from germline, CDR1 is SGHVS and CDR2 is FNYEAQ. V shed 6 bases and J shed 1 base, with 15 bases lying between them. CDR3 residues: CASSRDIVGNTEAFF. The CDR3 DNA reads TGTGCCAGCAGTCGGGATATCGTCGGGAACACTGAAGCTTTCTTT. The full variable domain, with the rest looked up from reference TRBV7-6 and TRBJ1-1, is GAGVSQSPRYKVTKRGQDVALRCDPISGHVSLYWYRQALGQGPEFLTYFNYEAQQDKSGLPNDRFSAERPEGSISTLTIQRTEQRDSAMYRCASSRDIVGNTEAFFGQGTRLTVV.

This clone was picked up a small number of times. The chain employs TRBV5-1 and TRBJ2-1, with D perhaps matching TRBD2 (6 bases). CDR3 length equals 15 residues. CDR1 SGHRS and CDR2 YFSETQ come from the germline V gene. V was shortened by 3 bases and J by 3 bases, with 13 bases between the two germline ends. In DNA, the CDR3 is TGCGCCAGCAGCTCCCGGGACTCGGGCTACAATGAGCAGTTCTTC. This gives the protein CASSSRDSGYNEQFF.

The chain links TRBV4-1 to TRBJ1-2; D is unresolved. CDR1 MGHRA and CDR2 YSYEKL come from the germline V gene. The V and J ends lost 3 bases and 4 bases respectively, with 12 bases between them. This CDR3 has 14 amino acids. As DNA, the CDR3 is TGCGCCAGCAGCCAGGCCGTTTGGGCCTATGGCTACACCTTC. Protein sequence: CASSQAVWAYGYTF.

This chain's CDR3 is CASSLSGSTDTQYF. In nucleotides, the CDR3 is TGTGCCAGCAGCTTGAGCGGGAGCACAGATACGCAGTATTTT. The J gene is TRBJ2-3, the V gene TRBV11-3; possibly TRBD2 for D (6 bases). The germline V gene has CDR1 SGHNT and CDR2 YENEEA. The CDR3 sequence is 14 residues long. Trimming left V 3 bases short and J 0 bases short, with 7 bases between.

The chain carries TRBV4-2 and TRBJ2-2; D may be TRBD1 (5 bases). This CDR3 is built from 18 residues. V lost 0 bases and J lost 1, with 15 bases in between. CDR1 and CDR2 from the germline V gene are LGHNA and YNFKEQ. The CDR3 bases are TGTGCCAGCAGCCAAGAGGGTGGAAACAGGCTGAACACCGGGGAGCTGTTTTTT. Translated: CASSQEGGNRLNTGELFF.

V and J are TRBV19 and TRBJ1-1, with a possible D match to TRBD1 (5 bases). Trimming stripped 3 bases from V and 6 bases from J, with 8 bases between. In germline, CDR1 is LNHDA, CDR2 SQIVND (reference sequence). The CDR3 covers 12 residues. The CDR3 reads CASSMQGSEAFF. The CDR3 DNA sequence: TGTGCCAGTAGTATGCAGGGTTCTGAAGCTTTCTTT.

V is TRBV27 and J is TRBJ1-4; D call uncertain. The CDR3 totals 15 residues. The V and J ends lost 4 bases and 8 bases respectively, with 17 bases between them. The germline gives CDR1 MNHEY, CDR2 SMNVEV (reference sequence). The CDR3 DNA reads as TGTGCCAGCAGTTCCATTCCCCCCGGCGGAGAAAAACTGTTTTTT. It specifies CASSSIPPGGEKLFF.

The V and J genes are TRBV7-8 and TRBJ1-2; D is perhaps TRBD1 (5 bases). Germline V lookup: CDR1 SGHVS, CDR2 FQNEAQ. The V and J ends lost 5 bases and 7 bases respectively, with 17 bases between them. This CDR3 region has 14 residues. CDR3 in DNA: TGTGCCAGCAGCCCCAGAGTCGGGGGTATTGGCTACACCTTC. Translated: CASSPRVGGIGYTF.

The CDR3 coding sequence is TGTGCCAGTAGGGGGGGGACCTGGCAAGAGACCCAGTACTTC. This codes for CASRGGTWQETQYF. The chain combines TRBV19 with TRBJ2-5; the match to TRBD2 covers 7 bases. J lost 2 bases, V lost 6 bases, and 6 bases had no gene match. This CDR3 is 14 amino acids long. Looked up from germline, CDR1 is LNHDA and CDR2 is SQIVND (reference sequence).

The rearrangement uses TRBV7-2 and TRBJ2-7; tentative D call: TRBD1 (5 bases). This CDR3 has 12 amino acids. CDR1 is SGHTA, CDR2 FQGNSA, per germline. Trimming removed 5 bases from V and 5 bases from J, with 10 bases in between. In DNA form, the CDR3 reads TGTGCCAGCAGCCACCCAGGGAACGAGCAGTACTTC. It yields the protein CASSHPGNEQYF.

V and J are TRBV10-3 and TRBJ1-2; 8 bases line up with TRBD1. V dropped 2 bases and J dropped 3; count of bases not matched to a gene: 5. The CDR3 has 15 amino acids. Germline CDR1 is ENHRY and CDR2 is SYGVKD. Here the CDR3 reads CAISEADRAYYGYTF. The DNA of the CDR3 is TGTGCCATCAGTGAGGCGGACAGGGCGTACTATGGCTACACCTTC.

This clone was recorded at least ten times. J is TRBJ2-2 and V is TRBV11-3; D is uncertain. There are 15 residues in the CDR3. Germline lookup yields CDR1 SGHNT and CDR2 YENEEA. V was shortened by 4 bases and J by 5 bases, with 14 bases between the two germline ends. In nucleotides, the CDR3 is TGTGCCAGCAGCTCGACAACCTCCGGAACCGGGGAGCTGTTTTTT. It is translated as CASSSTTSGTGELFF.

The chain is built from TRBV6-6 and TRBJ1-5, with D maybe TRBD1 (6 bases). CDR1 is MNHNY, CDR2 SVGAGI, per germline (reference sequence). The germline V and J ends were trimmed by 1 base and 2 bases, with 9 bases remaining between them. The CDR3 sequence is 15 residues long. CDR3 nucleotide sequence: TGTGCCAGCAGTTACTTCCGACAGGGCAATCAGCCCCAGCATTTT. Encoded protein: CASSYFRQGNQPQHF.

The chain links TRBV3-1 (or the pseudogene TRBV3-2) to TRBJ1-2; D call uncertain. V was trimmed by 2 bases and J by 5 bases, leaving 9 bases between them. Germline V gene data show CDR1 as LGHDT and CDR2 as YNNKEL (reference sequence). The CDR3 is 13 residues long. The CDR3 bases are TGTGCCAGCAGCCAAACGGTTACGTATGGCTACACCTTC. Translated, it gives CASSQTVTYGYTF.

This rearrangement joins TRBV14 to TRBJ2-1; TRBD1 matches 7 bases. CDR1 SGHDN and CDR2 FVKESK come from the germline V gene. The CDR3 is 13 amino acids. The V segment lost 4 bases and the J segment 6 bases; nucleotides outside the gene matches: 3. The CDR3 is CASSLDRVNEQFF. The CDR3, as DNA: TGTGCCAGCAGCCTTGACAGGGTCAATGAGCAGTTCTTC.

This chain joins TRBV6-1 and TRBJ2-7, with TRBD1 matching over 9 bases. Germline V gives CDR1 MNHNS, CDR2 SASEGT. V trimming: 3 bases; J trimming: 3 bases; junction bases outside the gene matches: 3. CDR3 length equals 14 residues. The CDR3 DNA reads TGTGCCAGCAGTGATCGACAGGGGGGCTACGAGCAGTACTTC. As protein: CASSDRQGGYEQYF.

V is TRBV7-9 and J is TRBJ1-5, with D possibly matching TRBD1 (5 bases). Trimming cost V 6 bases and J 6 bases, with 12 bases left between them. Germline V lookup: CDR1 SEHNR, CDR2 FQNEAQ (reference sequence). The CDR3 runs to 13 residues. DNA of the CDR3: TGTGCCAGCAGTAGGGGAGGAGGTCAGCCCCAGCATTTT. This encodes CASSRGGGQPQHF.

The chain recombines TRBV2 with TRBJ1-1; TRBD1 agrees at 8 bases. The CDR3 runs 11 residues. Unmatched junction bases numbered 4, after V lost 6 bases and J lost 10 bases. Germline V lookup: CDR1 SNHLY, CDR2 FYNNEI. CDR3 sequence: CASRGDRGAFF. The CDR3 nucleotides read TGTGCCAGCAGGGGCGACAGGGGAGCTTTCTTT. Full variable domain (rest looked up from reference TRBV2 and TRBJ1-1): EPEVTQTPSHQVTQMGQEVILRCVPISNHLYFYWYRQILGQKVEFLVSFYNNEISEKSEIFDDQFSVERPDGSNFTLKIRSTKLEDSAMYFCASRGDRGAFFGQGTRLTVV.